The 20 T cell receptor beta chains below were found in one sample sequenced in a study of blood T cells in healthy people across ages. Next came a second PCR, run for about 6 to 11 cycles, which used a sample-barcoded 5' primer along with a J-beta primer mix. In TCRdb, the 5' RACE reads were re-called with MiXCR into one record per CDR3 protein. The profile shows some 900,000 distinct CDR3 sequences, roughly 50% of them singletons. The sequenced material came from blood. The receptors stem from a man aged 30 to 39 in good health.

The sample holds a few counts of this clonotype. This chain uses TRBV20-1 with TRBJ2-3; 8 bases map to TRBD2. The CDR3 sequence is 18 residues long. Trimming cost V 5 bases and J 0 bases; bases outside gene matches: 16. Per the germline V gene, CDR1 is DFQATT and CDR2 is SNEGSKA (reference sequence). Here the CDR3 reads CSAVTGTRRFLSTDTQYF. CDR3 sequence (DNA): TGCAGTGCTGTGACCGGGACTAGGCGTTTTTTGAGCACAGATACGCAGTATTTT.

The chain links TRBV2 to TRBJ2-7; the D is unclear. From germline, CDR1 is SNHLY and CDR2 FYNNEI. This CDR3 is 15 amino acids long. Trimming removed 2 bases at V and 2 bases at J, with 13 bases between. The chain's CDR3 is CASSELVSQTYEQYF. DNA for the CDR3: TGTGCCAGCAGTGAATTGGTCAGCCAAACCTACGAGCAGTACTTC.

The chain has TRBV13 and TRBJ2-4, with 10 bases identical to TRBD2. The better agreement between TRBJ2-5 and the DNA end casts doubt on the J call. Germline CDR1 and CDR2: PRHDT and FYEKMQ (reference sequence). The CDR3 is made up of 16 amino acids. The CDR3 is CASSPGLADFQETQYF. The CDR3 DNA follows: TGTGCCAGCAGCCCCGGACTAGCGGATTTCCAAGAGACCCAGTACTTC.

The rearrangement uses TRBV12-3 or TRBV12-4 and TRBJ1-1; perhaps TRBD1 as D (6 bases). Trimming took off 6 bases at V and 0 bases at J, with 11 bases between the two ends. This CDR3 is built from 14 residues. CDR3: CASSLGDMNTEAFF. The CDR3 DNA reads TGTGCCAGCAGCCTGGGGGACATGAACACTGAAGCTTTCTTT.

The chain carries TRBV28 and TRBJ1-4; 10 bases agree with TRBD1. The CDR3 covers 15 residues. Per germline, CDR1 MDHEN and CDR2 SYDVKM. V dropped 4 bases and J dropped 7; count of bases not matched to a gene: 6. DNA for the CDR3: TGTGCCAGCAGTTCCAGGACAGGGGGTAGTGAAAAACTGTTTTTT. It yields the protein CASSSRTGGSEKLFF.

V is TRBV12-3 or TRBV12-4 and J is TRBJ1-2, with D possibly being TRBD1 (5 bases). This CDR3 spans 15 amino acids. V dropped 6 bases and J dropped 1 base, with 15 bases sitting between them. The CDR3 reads CASRIGTDRNYGYTF. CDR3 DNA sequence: TGTGCCAGCAGGATAGGGACGGACCGTAACTATGGCTACACCTTC.

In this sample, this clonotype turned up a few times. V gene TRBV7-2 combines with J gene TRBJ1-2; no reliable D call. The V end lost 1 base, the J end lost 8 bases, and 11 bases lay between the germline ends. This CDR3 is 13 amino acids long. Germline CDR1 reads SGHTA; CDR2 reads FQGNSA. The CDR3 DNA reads TGTGCCAGCAGCTTAGAAGGGTCCTCCGGCTACACCTTC. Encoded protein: CASSLEGSSGYTF.

CDR3 bases: TGCAGTGCTAGAGTGGCAGTTTCTTATGGCTACACCTTC. This sequence encodes CSARVAVSYGYTF. The chain is built from TRBV20-1 and TRBJ1-2; D gene unclear. Per the germline V gene, CDR1 is DFQATT and CDR2 is SNEGSKA (reference sequence). The CDR3 is made up of 13 amino acids. With 1 base removed from V and 5 bases from J, the gap between germline ends came to 11 bases.

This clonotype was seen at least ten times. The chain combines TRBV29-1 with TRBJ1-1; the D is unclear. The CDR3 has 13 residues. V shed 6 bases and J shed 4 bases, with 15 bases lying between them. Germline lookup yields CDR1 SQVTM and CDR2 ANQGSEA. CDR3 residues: CSVADGRGTEAFF. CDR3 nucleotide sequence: TGCAGCGTCGCGGACGGTCGGGGCACTGAAGCTTTCTTT.

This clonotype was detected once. The CDR3 coding sequence is TGTGCCAGCAGCTCCCGGGGGGCCAGTGTCGGGCCCCAGCATTTT. It specifies CASSSRGASVGPQHF. The J gene is TRBJ1-5, the V gene TRBV7-9, with TRBD1 as a possible D gene (6 bases). V was shortened by 4 bases and J by 9 bases, with 19 bases between the two germline ends. The CDR3 covers 15 residues. Germline lookup yields CDR1 SEHNR and CDR2 FQNEAQ (reference sequence).

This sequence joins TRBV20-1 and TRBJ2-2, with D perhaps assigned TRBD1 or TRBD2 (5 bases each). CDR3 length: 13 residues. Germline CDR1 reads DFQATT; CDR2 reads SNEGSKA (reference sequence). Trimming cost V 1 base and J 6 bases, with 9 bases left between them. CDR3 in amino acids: CSARGWGSGELFF. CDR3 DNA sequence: TGCAGTGCTAGAGGTTGGGGGTCCGGGGAGCTGTTTTTT.

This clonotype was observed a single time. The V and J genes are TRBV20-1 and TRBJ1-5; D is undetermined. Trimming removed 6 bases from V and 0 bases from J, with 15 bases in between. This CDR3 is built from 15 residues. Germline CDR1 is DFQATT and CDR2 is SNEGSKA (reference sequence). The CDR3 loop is CSAAPPGYSNQPQHF. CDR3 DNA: TGCAGTGCCGCCCCCCCGGGCTATAGCAATCAGCCCCAGCATTTT.

The CDR3 DNA reads TGTGCCAGCAGCTTAGCGGGAGGCAACGACTATGGCTACACCTTC. Translated: CASSLAGGNDYGYTF. The V call is TRBV7-9, the J call TRBJ1-2; D not resolved. This CDR3 is 15 amino acids long. Trimming removed 0 bases from V and 3 bases from J, with 11 bases in between. Germline V gene data show CDR1 as SEHNR and CDR2 as FQNEAQ (reference sequence). The complete variable domain, with remaining parts taken from reference TRBV7-9 and TRBJ1-2, reads DTGVSQNPRHKITKRGQNVTFRCDPISEHNRLYWYRQTLGQGPEFLTYFQNEAQLEKSRLLSDRFSAERPKGSFSTLEIQRTEQGDSAMYLCASSLAGGNDYGYTFGSGTRLTVV.

For the CDR3, the DNA is TGTGCCAGCAGTTCAGACAGGCAGGGGAAAGAGACCCAGTACTTC. Translated, it gives CASSSDRQGKETQYF. The rearrangement links TRBV2 to TRBJ2-5; TRBD1 might be the D (6 bases). V was pared by 5 bases and J by 3 bases, with 16 bases between. The CDR3 loop spans 15 amino acids. Germline assignment: CDR1 SNHLY and CDR2 FYNNEI.

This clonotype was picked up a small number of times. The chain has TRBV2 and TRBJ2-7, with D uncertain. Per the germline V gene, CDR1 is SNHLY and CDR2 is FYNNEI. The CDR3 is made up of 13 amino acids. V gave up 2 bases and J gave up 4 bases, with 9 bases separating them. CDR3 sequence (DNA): TGTGCCAGCAGTGAAACACAGTTTTACGAGCAGTACTTC. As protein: CASSETQFYEQYF.

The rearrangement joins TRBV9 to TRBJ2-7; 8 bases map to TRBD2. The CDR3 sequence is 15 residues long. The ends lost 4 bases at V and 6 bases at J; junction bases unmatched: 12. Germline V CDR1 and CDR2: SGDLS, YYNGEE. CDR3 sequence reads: CASSPQGTRTREQYF. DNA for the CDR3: TGTGCCAGCAGCCCTCAAGGGACTAGGACCCGCGAGCAGTACTTC. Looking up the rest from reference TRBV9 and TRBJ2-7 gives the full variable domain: DSGVTQTPKHLITATGQRVTLRCSPRSGDLSVYWYQQSLDQGLQFLIQYYNGEERAKGNILERFSAQQFPDLHSELNLSSLELGDSALYFCASSPQGTRTREQYFGPGTRLTVT.

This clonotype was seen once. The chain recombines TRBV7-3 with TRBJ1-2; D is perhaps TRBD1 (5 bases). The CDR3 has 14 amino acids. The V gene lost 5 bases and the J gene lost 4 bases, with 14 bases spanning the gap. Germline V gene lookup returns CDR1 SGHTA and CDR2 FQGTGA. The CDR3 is CASSPRGPPYGYTF. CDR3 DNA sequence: TGTGCCAGCAGCCCACGGGGACCTCCCTATGGCTACACCTTC.

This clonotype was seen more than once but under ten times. This CDR3 is CATKGMMGQGAPDTQYF. Written as DNA, the CDR3 is TGTGCCACCAAAGGGATGATGGGACAGGGGGCCCCAGATACGCAGTATTTT. V and J are TRBV15 and TRBJ2-3, with 12 positions matching TRBD1. CDR1 is LNHNV, CDR2 YYDKDF, per germline (reference sequence). This CDR3 is built from 17 residues. The trim removed 7 bases at V and 4 bases at J, leaving 12 bases unmatched.

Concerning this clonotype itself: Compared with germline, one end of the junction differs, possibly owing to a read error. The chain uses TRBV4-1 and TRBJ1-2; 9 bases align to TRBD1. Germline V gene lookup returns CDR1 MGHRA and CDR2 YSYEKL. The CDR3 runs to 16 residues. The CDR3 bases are TGCGCTAGCAGCCTCGTTCCGGGACAGGGCGCCTATGGCTACACCTTC. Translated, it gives CASSLVPGQGAYGYTF.

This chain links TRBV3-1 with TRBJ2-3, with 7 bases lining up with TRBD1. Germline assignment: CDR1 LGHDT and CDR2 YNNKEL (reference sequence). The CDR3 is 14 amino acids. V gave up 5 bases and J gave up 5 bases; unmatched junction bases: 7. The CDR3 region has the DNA TGTGCCAGCAGCAACAGGGGTTCAAGAGATACGCAGTATTTT. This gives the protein CASSNRGSRDTQYF.